This note documents a single T cell receptor beta chain sequence. Antigen: not known. Repertoires were generated with immunoSEQ multiplex PCR, while TCRdb's copy carries only in-frame clones and drops some. The table shows 30,000 or so clones, with around 79% occurring only once. The data stem from a study of CD4 T cells in relation to SARS-CoV-2 and coronaviruses. In the study overall: No peptide or an HIV-1 Nef peptide pool served as negative control. The study, taken as a whole, reports: This crossreactivity analysis covered spike protein alone, no other viral proteins. Each donor contributed either pre-pandemic or post-infection samples, not both.

CD4+ T cells from unexposed donors were obtained before the COVID-19 pandemic (2011-2018). CD4+ T cells were isolated from the cells after more than nine days of culture. Unexposed-donor CD4+ T cells were probed with SARS-CoV-2 S/N and four cold-coronavirus spikes, cells permitting. J gave up 8 bases and V 0 bases, and 6 bases lay outside the gene matches. The length of the CDR3 is 15 residues. Per the germline V gene, CDR1 is MNHEY and CDR2 is SVGAGI. The chain combines TRBV6-5 with TRBJ2-1; 8 nucleotides match TRBD1. The clonotype originates from a human donor in good health. Sequenced input: CD4+ T cells from PBMCs, cultured in vitro. CDR3 residues: CASSYSIQGGYEQFF. CDR3 sequence (DNA): TGTGCCAGCAGTTACTCGATACAGGGGGGTTATGAGCAGTTCTTC.